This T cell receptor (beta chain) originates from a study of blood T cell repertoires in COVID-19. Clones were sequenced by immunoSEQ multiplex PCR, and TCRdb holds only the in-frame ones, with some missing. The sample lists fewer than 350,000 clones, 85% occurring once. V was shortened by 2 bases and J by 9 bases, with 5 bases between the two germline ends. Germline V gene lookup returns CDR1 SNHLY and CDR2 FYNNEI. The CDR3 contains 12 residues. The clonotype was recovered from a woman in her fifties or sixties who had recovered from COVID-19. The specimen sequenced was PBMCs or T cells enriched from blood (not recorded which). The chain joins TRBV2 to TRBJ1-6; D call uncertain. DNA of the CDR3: TGTGCCAGCAGTGAAACCGGTTCACCCCTCCACTTT. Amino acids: CASSETGSPLHF.